Each of the 2 T cell receptor beta chains below was sequenced from the same sample in a study of OX40 agonist ivuxolimab in advanced cancers. Data came from immunoSEQ multiplex PCR; TCRdb stores just in-frame clones and leaves some out. Among roughly 99,000 clones listed, approximately 90% were seen once. The material was CD4+ or CD8+ T cells sorted from blood, obtained in a trial of the OX40 agonist ivuxolimab. These receptors were collected from an adult with an advanced solid tumor such as melanoma, head and neck, liver or kidney cancer.

This clone came up once. CDR3 residues: CASSSLSSDTQYF. The CDR3 nucleotides are TGTGCCAGCAGCTCGCTAAGTTCAGATACGCAGTATTTT. This chain joins TRBV7-2 and TRBJ2-3; D is uncertain. With 4 bases removed from V and 4 bases from J, the gap between germline ends came to 9 bases. Germline-derived CDR1 and CDR2 are SGHTA and FQGNSA. The CDR3 is 13 residues long.

This clone occurred a few times. This chain uses TRBV7-3 with TRBJ2-5; 7 nucleotides line up with TRBD1. The germline gives CDR1 SGHTA, CDR2 FQGTGA. The CDR3 totals 18 residues. The V gene end was trimmed by 0 bases and the J gene end by 3 bases; junction bases not matched to a gene: 13. The CDR3 spells CASSLTVFDRVGEETQYF. Written as DNA, the CDR3 is TGTGCCAGCAGCTTAACTGTCTTCGACAGGGTAGGTGAAGAGACCCAGTACTTC.